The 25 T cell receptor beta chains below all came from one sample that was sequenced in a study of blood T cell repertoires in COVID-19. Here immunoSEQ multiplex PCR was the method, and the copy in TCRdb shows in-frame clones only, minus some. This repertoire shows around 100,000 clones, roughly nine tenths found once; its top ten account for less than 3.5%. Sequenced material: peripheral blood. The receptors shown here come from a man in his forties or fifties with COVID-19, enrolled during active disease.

In nucleotides, the CDR3 is TGTGCCACCAGCAGAGGACAGGGGAATTCACCCCTCCACTTT. It yields the protein CATSRGQGNSPLHF. The V call is TRBV15, the J call TRBJ1-6, with 8 bases aligning to TRBD1. The CDR3 extends over 14 amino acids. The junction had 0 bases not matched to a gene; V was cut back by 1 base and J by 7 bases. Per the germline V gene, CDR1 is LNHNV and CDR2 is YYDKDF (reference sequence).

CDR3 sequence: CASRPTVNTEAFF. The CDR3 nucleotides read TGTGCCAGCAGGCCGACAGTGAACACTGAAGCTTTCTTT. The chain uses TRBV6-5 and TRBJ1-1, with a possible D match to TRBD1 (5 bases). The CDR3 length is 13 residues. Looked up from germline, CDR1 is MNHEY and CDR2 is SVGAGI. V lost 6 bases to trimming and J lost 0 bases, with 8 bases between them.

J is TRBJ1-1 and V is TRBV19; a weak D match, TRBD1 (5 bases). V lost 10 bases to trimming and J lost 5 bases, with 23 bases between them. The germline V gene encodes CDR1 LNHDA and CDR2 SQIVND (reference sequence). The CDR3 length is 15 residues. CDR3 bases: TGTGCCACCGCTATGTCCGCGCGGGGCTGGACTGAAGCTTTCTTT. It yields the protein CATAMSARGWTEAFF.

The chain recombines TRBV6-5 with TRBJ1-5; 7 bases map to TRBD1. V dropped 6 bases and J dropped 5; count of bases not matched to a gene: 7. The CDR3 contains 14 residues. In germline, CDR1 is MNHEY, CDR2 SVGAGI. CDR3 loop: CASRPRDSYQPQHF. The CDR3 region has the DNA TGTGCCAGCAGACCACGGGACAGTTATCAGCCCCAGCATTTT.

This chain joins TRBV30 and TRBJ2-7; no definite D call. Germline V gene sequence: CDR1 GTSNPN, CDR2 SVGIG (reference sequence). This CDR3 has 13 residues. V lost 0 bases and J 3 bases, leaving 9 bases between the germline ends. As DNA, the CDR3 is TGTGCCTGGAGTGTATCTACAGACTACGAGCAGTACTTC. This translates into CAWSVSTDYEQYF.

The CDR3 bases are TGCGCCAGCAGCTTGGGTGGAGGCCTTACTAATTCACCCCTCCACTTT. The encoded protein is CASSLGGGLTNSPLHF. The V call is TRBV5-1, the J call TRBJ1-6; D ambiguous. This CDR3 spans 16 amino acids. The germline V gene encodes CDR1 SGHRS and CDR2 YFSETQ. The V end was cut by 0 bases, the J end by 6 bases, with 13 bases between.

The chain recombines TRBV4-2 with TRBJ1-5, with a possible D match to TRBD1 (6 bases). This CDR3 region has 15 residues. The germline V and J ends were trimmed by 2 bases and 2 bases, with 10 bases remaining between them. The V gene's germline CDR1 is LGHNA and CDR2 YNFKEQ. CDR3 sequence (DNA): TGTGCCAGCAGCCAAAGACAGGACGGCAATCAGCCCCAGCATTTT. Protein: CASSQRQDGNQPQHF.

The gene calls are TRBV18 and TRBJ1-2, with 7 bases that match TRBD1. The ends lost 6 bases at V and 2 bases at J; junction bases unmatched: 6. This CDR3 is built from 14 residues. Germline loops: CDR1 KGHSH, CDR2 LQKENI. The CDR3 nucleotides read TGTGCCAGCTCGCCCGGGACAGAGAACTATGGCTACACCTTC. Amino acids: CASSPGTENYGYTF.

CDR3 nucleotide sequence: TGCGCCAGCAGCGCGCTAAGGGGTGAAGCTTTCTTT. This gives the protein CASSALRGEAFF. The chain recombines TRBV5-1 with TRBJ1-1, with D possibly TRBD1 on 5 matching bases. Trimming shortened V by 4 bases and J by 7 bases, and 11 bases separated the two germline ends. The CDR3 length is 12 residues. CDR1 and CDR2 (germline): SGHRS, YFSETQ.

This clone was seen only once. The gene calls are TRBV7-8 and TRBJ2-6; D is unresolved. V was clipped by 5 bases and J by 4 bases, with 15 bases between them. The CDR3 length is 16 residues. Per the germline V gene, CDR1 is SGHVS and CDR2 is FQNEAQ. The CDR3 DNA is TGTGCCAGCAGCACCAACACAGTTCCGGGGGCCAACGTCCTGACTTTC. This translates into CASSTNTVPGANVLTF.

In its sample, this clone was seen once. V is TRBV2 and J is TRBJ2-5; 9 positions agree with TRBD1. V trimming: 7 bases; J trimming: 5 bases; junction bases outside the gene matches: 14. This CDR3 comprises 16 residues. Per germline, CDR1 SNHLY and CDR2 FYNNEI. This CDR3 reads CASTATGTGIEETQYF. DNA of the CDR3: TGTGCCAGCACCGCTACCGGGACAGGGATTGAGGAGACCCAGTACTTC.

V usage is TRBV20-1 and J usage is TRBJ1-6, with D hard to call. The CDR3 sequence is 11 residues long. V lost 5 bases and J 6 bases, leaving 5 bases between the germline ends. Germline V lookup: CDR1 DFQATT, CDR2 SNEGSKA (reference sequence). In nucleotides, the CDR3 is TGCAGTGCTGGACTTAATTCACCCCTCCACTTT. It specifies CSAGLNSPLHF.

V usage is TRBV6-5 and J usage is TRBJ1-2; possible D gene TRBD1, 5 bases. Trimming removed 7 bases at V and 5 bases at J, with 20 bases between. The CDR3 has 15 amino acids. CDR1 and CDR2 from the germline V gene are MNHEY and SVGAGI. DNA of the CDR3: TGTGCCAGCAAAGATGGTGGTGGGGGAGGGTATGGCTACACCTTC. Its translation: CASKDGGGGGYGYTF.

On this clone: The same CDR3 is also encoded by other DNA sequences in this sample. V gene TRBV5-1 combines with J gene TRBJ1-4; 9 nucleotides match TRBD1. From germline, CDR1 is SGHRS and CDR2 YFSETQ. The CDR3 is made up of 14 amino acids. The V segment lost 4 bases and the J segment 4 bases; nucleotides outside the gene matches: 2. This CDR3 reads CASSRGQGNEKLFF. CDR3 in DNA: TGCGCCAGCAGCCGGGGACAGGGTAATGAAAAACTGTTTTTT.

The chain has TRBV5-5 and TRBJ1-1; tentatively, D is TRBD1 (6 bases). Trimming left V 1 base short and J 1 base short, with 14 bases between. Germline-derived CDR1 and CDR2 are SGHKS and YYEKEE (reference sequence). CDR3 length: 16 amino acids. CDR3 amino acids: CASSLLPRGKNTEAFF. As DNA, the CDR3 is TGTGCCAGCAGCTTGTTACCGAGGGGGAAGAACACTGAAGCTTTCTTT.

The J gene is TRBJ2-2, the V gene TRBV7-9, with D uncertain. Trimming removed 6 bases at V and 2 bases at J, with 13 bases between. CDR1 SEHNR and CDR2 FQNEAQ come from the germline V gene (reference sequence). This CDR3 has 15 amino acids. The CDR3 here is CASSPKRVNTGELFF. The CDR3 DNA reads TGTGCCAGCAGTCCGAAGAGAGTTAACACCGGGGAGCTGTTTTTT.

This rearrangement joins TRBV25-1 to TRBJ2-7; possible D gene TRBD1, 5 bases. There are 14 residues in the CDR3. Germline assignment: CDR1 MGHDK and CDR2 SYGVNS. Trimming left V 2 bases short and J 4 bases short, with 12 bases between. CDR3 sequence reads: CASSEGHGWYEQYF. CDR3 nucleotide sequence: TGTGCCAGCAGTGAAGGACATGGTTGGTACGAGCAGTACTTC.

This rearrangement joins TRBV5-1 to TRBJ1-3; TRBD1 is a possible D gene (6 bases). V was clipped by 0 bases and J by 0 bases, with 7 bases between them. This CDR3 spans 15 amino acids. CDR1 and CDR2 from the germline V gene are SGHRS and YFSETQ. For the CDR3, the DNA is TGCGCCAGCAGCTTGGGGGGGCTCTCTGGAAACACCATATATTTT. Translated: CASSLGGLSGNTIYF.

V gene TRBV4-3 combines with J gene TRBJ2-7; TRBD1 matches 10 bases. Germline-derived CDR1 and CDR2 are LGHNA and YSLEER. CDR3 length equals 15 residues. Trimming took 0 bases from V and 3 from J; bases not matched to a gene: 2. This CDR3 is CASSQERTGGYEQYF. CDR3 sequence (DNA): TGCGCCAGCAGCCAAGAGAGGACAGGGGGCTACGAGCAGTACTTC.

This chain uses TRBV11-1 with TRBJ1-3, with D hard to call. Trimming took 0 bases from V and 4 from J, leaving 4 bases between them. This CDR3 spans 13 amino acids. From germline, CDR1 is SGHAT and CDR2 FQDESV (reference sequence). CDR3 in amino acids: CASSLASGNTIYF. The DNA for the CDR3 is TGTGCCAGCAGCTTAGCGTCGGGAAACACCATATATTTT.

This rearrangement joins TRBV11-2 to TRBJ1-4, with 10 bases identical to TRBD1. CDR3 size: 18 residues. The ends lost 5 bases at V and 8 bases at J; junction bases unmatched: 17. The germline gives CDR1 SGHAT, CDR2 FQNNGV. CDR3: CASSPSPGTGARYEKLFF. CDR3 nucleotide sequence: TGTGCCAGCAGCCCTAGTCCCGGGACAGGGGCGAGGTACGAAAAACTGTTTTTT.

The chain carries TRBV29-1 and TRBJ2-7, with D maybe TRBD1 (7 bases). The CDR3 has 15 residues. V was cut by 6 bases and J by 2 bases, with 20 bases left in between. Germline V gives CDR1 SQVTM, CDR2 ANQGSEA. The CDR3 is CSVESRQGGTYEQYF. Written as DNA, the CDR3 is TGCAGCGTCGAAAGCCGACAGGGAGGTACCTACGAGCAGTACTTC.

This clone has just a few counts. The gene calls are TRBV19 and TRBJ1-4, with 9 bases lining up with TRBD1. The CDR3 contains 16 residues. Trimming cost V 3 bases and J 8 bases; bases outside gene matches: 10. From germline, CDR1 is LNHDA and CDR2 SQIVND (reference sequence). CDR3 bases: TGTGCCAGTAGTATGGGGTCGGGACAGGGAAGCGAAAAACTGTTTTTT. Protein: CASSMGSGQGSEKLFF.

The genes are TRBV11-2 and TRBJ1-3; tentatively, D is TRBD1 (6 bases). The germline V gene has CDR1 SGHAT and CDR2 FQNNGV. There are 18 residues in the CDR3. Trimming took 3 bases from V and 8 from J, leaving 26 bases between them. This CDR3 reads CASSFLRAATGMRDTIYF. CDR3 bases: TGTGCCAGCAGCTTCCTTCGCGCCGCAACAGGGATGAGGGACACCATATATTTT.

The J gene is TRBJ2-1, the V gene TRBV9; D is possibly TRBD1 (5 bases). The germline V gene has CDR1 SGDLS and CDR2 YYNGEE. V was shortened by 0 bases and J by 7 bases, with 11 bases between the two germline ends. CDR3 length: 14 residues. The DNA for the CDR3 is TGTGCCAGCAGCGTAGGTCAGGGCTCGAATGAGCAGTTCTTC. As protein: CASSVGQGSNEQFF.